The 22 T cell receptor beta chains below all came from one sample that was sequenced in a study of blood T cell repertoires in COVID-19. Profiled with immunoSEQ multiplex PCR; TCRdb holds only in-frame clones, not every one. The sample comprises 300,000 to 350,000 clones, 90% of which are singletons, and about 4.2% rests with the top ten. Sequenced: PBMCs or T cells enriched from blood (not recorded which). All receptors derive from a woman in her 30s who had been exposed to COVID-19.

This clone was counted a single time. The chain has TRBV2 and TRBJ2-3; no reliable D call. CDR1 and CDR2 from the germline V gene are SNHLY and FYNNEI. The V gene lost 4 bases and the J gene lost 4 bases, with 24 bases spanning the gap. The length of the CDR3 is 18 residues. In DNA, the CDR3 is TGTGCCAGCAGTGTCGTGGATGGGTCCACAGATAGAGCAGATACGCAGTATTTT. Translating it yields CASSVVDGSTDRADTQYF.

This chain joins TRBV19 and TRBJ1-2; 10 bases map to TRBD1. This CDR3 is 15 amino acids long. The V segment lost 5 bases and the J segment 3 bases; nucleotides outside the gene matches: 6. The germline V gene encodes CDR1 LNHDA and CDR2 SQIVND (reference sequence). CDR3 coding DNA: TGTGCCAGTAGTCATCCGGGACAGGGGTACTATGGCTACACCTTC. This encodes CASSHPGQGYYGYTF.

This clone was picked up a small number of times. The chain's CDR3 is CASSISNQPQHF. The CDR3 coding sequence is TGTGCCAGTAGTATATCTAATCAGCCCCAGCATTTT. The chain is built from TRBV19 and TRBJ1-5; no reliable D call. This CDR3 comprises 12 residues. Germline CDR1 reads LNHDA; CDR2 reads SQIVND (reference sequence). V was clipped by 2 bases and J by 4 bases, with 3 bases between them.

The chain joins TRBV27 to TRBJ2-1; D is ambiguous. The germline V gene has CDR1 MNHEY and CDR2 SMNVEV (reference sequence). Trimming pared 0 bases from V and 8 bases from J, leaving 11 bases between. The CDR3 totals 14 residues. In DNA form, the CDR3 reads TGTGCCAGCAGTTTATCGACCCCAGAGGATGAGCAGTTCTTC. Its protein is CASSLSTPEDEQFF.

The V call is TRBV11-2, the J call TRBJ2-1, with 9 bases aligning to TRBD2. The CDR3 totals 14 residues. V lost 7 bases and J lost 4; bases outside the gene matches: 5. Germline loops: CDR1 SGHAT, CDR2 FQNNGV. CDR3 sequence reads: CASNLAGTYNEQFF. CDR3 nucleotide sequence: TGTGCCAGCAACCTAGCGGGGACATACAATGAGCAGTTCTTC.

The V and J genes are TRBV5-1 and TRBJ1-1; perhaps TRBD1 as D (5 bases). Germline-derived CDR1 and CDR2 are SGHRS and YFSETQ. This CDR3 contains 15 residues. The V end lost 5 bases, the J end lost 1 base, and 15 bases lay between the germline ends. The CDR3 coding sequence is TGCGCCAGCAGGAAAACCCAGACAGAGAACACTGAAGCTTTCTTT. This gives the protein CASRKTQTENTEAFF.

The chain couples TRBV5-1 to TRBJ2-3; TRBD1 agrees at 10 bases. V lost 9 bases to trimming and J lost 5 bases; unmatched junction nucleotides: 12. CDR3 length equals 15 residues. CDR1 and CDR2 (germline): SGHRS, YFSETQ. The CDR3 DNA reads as TGCGCCACCACCGGAGAGACAGGGGGCGGAGATACGCAGTATTTT. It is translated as CATTGETGGGDTQYF.

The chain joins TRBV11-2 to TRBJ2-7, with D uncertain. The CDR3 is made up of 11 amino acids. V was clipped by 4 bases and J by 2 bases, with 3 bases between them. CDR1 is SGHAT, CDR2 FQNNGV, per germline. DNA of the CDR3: TGTGCCAGCAGCTCCACCTACGAGCAGTACTTC. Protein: CASSSTYEQYF.

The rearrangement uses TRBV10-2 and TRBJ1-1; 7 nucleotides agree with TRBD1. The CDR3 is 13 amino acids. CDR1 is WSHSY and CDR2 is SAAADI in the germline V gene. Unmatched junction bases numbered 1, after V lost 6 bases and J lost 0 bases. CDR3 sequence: CASSRGMNTEAFF. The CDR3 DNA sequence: TGCGCCAGCAGCAGGGGGATGAACACTGAAGCTTTCTTT.

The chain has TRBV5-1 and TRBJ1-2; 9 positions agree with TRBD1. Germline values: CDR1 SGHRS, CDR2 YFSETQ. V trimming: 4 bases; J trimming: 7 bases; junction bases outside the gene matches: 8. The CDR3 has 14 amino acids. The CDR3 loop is CASSRDREGGGYTF. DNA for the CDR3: TGCGCCAGCAGCCGGGACAGGGAGGGAGGTGGCTACACCTTC.

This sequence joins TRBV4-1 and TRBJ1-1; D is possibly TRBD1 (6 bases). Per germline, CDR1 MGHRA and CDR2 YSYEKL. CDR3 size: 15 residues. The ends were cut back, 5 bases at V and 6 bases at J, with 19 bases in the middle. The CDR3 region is CASSYSNRAWAEAFF. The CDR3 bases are TGCGCCAGCAGCTATTCTAACAGGGCCTGGGCTGAAGCTTTCTTT.

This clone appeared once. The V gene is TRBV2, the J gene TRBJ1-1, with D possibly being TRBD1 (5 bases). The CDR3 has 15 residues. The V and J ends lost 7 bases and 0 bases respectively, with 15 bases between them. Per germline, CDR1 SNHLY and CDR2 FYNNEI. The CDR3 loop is CASMGRAGMNTEAFF. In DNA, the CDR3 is TGTGCCAGCATGGGGCGCGCGGGGATGAACACTGAAGCTTTCTTT.

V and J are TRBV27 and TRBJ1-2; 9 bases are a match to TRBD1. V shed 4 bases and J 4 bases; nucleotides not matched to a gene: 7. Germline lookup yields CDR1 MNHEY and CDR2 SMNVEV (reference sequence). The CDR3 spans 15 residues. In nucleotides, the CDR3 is TGTGCCAGCAGTTCACTAGACAGGGGGGTCTATGGCTACACCTTC. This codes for CASSSLDRGVYGYTF.

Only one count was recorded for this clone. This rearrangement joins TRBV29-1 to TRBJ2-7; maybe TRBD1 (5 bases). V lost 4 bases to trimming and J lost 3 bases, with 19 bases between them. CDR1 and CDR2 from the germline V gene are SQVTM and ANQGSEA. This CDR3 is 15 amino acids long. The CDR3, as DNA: TGCAGCGTTGTTACAGGCTACCATTGGGGCTACGAGCAGTACTTC. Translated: CSVVTGYHWGYEQYF.

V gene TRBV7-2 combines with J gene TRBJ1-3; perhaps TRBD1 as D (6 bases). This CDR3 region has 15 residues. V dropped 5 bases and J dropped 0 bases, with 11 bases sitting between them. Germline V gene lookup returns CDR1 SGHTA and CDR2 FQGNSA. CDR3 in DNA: TGTGCCAGCAGCGGATGGACAGACTCTGGAAACACCATATATTTT. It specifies CASSGWTDSGNTIYF.

The CDR3 DNA is TGCGCCAGCAGCCAGTACAGGGCACGGAACACTGAAGCTTTCTTT. Encoded protein: CASSQYRARNTEAFF. The rearrangement joins TRBV4-1 to TRBJ1-1; perhaps TRBD1 as D (6 bases). The CDR3 is 15 amino acids. V was shortened by 3 bases and J by 1 base, with 12 bases between the two germline ends. From germline, CDR1 is MGHRA and CDR2 YSYEKL.

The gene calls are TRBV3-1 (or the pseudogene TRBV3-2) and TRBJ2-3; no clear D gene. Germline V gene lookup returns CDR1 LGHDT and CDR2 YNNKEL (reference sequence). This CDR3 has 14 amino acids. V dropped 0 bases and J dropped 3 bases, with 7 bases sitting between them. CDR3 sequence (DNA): TGTGCCAGCAGCCAAGATGTGAGGACAGATACGCAGTATTTT. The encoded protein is CASSQDVRTDTQYF.

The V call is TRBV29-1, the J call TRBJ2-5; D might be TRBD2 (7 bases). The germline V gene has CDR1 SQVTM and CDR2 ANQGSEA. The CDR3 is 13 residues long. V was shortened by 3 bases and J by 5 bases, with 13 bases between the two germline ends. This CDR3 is CSVDWGGGETQYF. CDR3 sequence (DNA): TGCAGCGTTGATTGGGGGGGCGGGGAGACCCAGTACTTC.

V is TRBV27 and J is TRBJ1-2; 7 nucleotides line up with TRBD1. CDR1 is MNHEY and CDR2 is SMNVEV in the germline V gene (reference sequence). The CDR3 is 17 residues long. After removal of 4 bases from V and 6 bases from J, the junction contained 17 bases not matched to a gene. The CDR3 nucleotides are TGTGCCAGCAGTTCTAGGGGGACAGCAAACAACTTTCATGGCTACACCTTC. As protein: CASSSRGTANNFHGYTF.

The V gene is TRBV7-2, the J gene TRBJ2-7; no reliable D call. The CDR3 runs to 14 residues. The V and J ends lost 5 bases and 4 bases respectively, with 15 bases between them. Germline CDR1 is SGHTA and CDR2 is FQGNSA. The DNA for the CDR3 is TGTGCCAGCAGCCACCCAACCATGCTATACGAGCAGTACTTC. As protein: CASSHPTMLYEQYF.

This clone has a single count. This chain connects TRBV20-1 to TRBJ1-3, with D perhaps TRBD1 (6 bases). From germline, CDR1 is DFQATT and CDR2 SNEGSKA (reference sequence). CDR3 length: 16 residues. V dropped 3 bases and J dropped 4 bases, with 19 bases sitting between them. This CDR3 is CSASGRAGERGNTIYF. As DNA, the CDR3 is TGCAGTGCTAGTGGGAGAGCAGGGGAAAGAGGAAACACCATATATTTT.

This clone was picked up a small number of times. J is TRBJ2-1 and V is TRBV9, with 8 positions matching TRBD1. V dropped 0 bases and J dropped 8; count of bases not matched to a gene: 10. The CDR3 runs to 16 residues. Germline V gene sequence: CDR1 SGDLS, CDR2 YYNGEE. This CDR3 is CASSVGIRGREDEQFF. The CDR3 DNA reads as TGTGCCAGCAGCGTAGGTATCAGGGGGCGCGAGGATGAGCAGTTCTTC.